This T cell receptor (beta chain) was obtained from a study of cytotoxic CD8 clonotypes in ibrutinib-treated CLL. The germline V and J ends were trimmed by 3 bases and 6 bases, with 13 bases remaining between them. Germline V gene sequence: CDR1 SGHRS, CDR2 YFSETQ. The CDR3 spans 15 residues. TCRdb's table, derived via immunoSEQ multiplex PCR, lists solely in-frame clones and lacks some. The table records fewer than 150,000 clones, around four fifths of them present only once. This TCR came from a human donor with chronic lymphocytic leukemia. This specimen was PBMCs, taken after 24 months of ibrutinib treatment. The chain is built from TRBV5-1 and TRBJ1-6; D uncertain. CDR3 sequence: CASSSDGRPNSPLHF. The CDR3 region has the DNA TGCGCCAGCAGCTCGGACGGGAGGCCTAATTCACCCCTCCACTTT.